The source of this T cell receptor (beta chain) is a study of T cells in Graves' hyperthyroidism and ophthalmopathy (dated by TCRdb to the late 2010s). At the level of the whole study: Peripheral blood samples were taken at initial diagnosis, before any treatment was given. Thyroid tissue and blood T-cell repertoires from about six Graves' hyperthyroidism patients were also compared in the study. Once sampling was done, hyperthyroidism patients were given methimazole at a starting dose of 30 mg daily, whereas ophthalmopathy patients were given high-dose intravenous methylprednisolone. TCR V-J signatures able to tell the groups apart were searched for in a discovery cohort of approximately 95 patients, of whom roughly 42 had Graves' ophthalmopathy and roughly 59 had stable Graves' hyperthyroidism. The paper describes TCR Vbeta CDR3 sequencing of about 140 peripheral blood samples, made up of 43 ophthalmopathy patients, some 76 hyperthyroidism patients and roughly 17 progressor patients. The 100 discovery patients were divided at random into training and test sets in a 7:3 ratio. Prospective prediction of ophthalmopathy was tested in an independent validation cohort of approximately 19 hyperthyroidism patients and approximately 17 patients who later progressed to ophthalmopathy.

Regarding this clonotype: Its antigen remains unidentified. Within one base of it there is no much larger clone, and no base qualities were kept.

Overall study outcomes, separate from this receptor: Most expanded thyroid clonotypes (frequency above 0.001) were also detected in blood, a finding suggesting that blood repertoires may reflect thyroid immune responses. No statistical method was used to fix the sample size in advance, and group allocation was not hidden from the investigators. In validation, the model predicted progression to ophthalmopathy a median of 6.5 months before onset, with around 70% sensitivity and more than 72% specificity. A model built on a 13 V-J signature distinguished ophthalmopathy from stable hyperthyroidism, reaching around 90% sensitivity and around 81% specificity in cross-validation and 80%/75% in testing.

Via the germline V gene, CDR1 is SGHTA and CDR2 FQGTGA. The CDR3 holds 14 amino acids from the cysteine to the phenylalanine. Here the CDR3 DNA is all that survives: 42 bases in frame from base 1. V is clipped by 5 bases and J by 5 bases, and the sequence between their germline boundaries is 12 bases long. Ophthalmopathy patients had moderately to severely active disease, Clinical Activity Score of at least 3, NOSPECS grade of at least 4, and duration under 3 months. Any patient with an uncontrolled infection, another autoimmune disease, pregnancy or lactation was excluded. Diagnoses relied on clinical symptoms, serum thyroxine and TRAb, thyroid ultrasound and orbital computed tomography. Ficoll-Paque density gradient centrifugation was used to isolate PBMCs from about 10 ml of fresh peripheral blood. Total RNA was extracted using Trizol reagent, and RNA quality was assessed on an Agilent 2100 Bioanalyzer.

The TCR beta CDR3 regions were amplified from the RNA transcripts. The first round of RT-PCR for the TCR CDR3 was performed with the HTBI primer set and the Qiagen OneStep RT-PCR kit. Libraries were constructed in a second round of multiplex PCR, after which size selection and purification were performed. The libraries were sequenced on an Illumina HiSeq2000 using paired-end 100 bp reads. For the original study's pipeline: SOAPnuke was used to process the raw data, with reads discarded if the reads contained adapters or uncalled bases, had a mean Phred below 15, or lacked an exact constant-primer or identifier match. COPE v1.2.5 was used to merge the high-quality paired reads, and each unique nucleotide sequence was defined as a clonotype. MiTCR v1.1 was used to align the clonotypes against IMGT TRBV, TRBD and TRBJ reference segments. Analysis was restricted to V-J combinations with a frequency above 0.0001, which covered 99.2% of repertoires. A TCS score was defined as the ratio between F50 (clonal expansion) and ExV (chaos), using BLOSUM62-based TCRdist between CDR3 peptides within each V-J. Welch's t-statistics and random forest reduced around 510 V-J features to around 14, which were used in a naive Bayes classifier (R e1071). TCRdb applied fastp at Q25 and MiXCR to the public reads, then kept only in-frame beta chains. Duplicate CDR3 protein sequences are folded into a single record with the most common DNA and genes. Here the V and J calls rest on TCRdb's processing, not on the authors' analysis. Here the sample has 400,000 to 450,000 distinct CDR3 sequences; roughly 15% occur a single time. Clones ranked in the top ten supply roughly 13% of the sample.

The sequence was obtained from a young man with Graves' ophthalmopathy. The sequencing input was blood. The rearranged segments are TRBV7-3 and TRBJ1-4; the D gene assignment is ambiguous. The CDR3 here reads CASSLTGENEKLFF. At the DNA level, the sequence is TGTGCCAGCAGCCTCACCGGGGAGAATGAAAAACTGTTTTTT.